The 5 T cell receptor beta chains below were found in one sample sequenced in a study of blood T cell repertoires in COVID-19. Produced via immunoSEQ multiplex PCR; TCRdb's table is partial and in-frame only. The sample consists of roughly 68,000 clones, around 82% of them appearing once. The sequencing sample was made of peripheral blood. These receptors all stem from a man older than 75 with active COVID-19.

The CDR3 sequence: CASSEGAAAFSGANVLTF. The DNA for the CDR3 is TGTGCCAGCAGTGAAGGGGCCGCCGCCTTCTCTGGGGCCAACGTCCTGACTTTC. The J gene is TRBJ2-6, the V gene TRBV25-1; maybe TRBD1 (5 bases). Germline assignment: CDR1 MGHDK and CDR2 SYGVNS. Trimming removed 2 bases at V and 0 bases at J, with 14 bases between. This CDR3 contains 18 residues. Based on the CDR3 plus reference TRBV25-1 and TRBJ2-6, the full variable domain is EADIYQTPRYLVIGTGKKITLECSQTMGHDKMYWYQQDPGMELHLIHYSYGVNSTEKGDLSSESTVSRIRTEHFPLTLESARPSHTSQYLCASSEGAAAFSGANVLTFGAGSRLTVL.

The rearrangement uses TRBV3-1 (or the pseudogene TRBV3-2) and TRBJ2-1; TRBD2 matches at 7 bases. The CDR3 has 13 residues. Germline V gene lookup returns CDR1 LGHDT and CDR2 YNNKEL (reference sequence). The V segment lost 8 bases and the J segment 4 bases; nucleotides outside the gene matches: 5. The CDR3 bases are TGTGCCAGCGGGAGGGCCTTTTACAATGAGCAGTTCTTC. It yields the protein CASGRAFYNEQFF.

The genes are TRBV19 and TRBJ2-7, with TRBD1 matching 7 bases. The V gene end was trimmed by 7 bases and the J gene end by 0 bases; junction bases not matched to a gene: 6. CDR3 length: 14 residues. CDR1 is LNHDA, CDR2 SQIVND, per germline (reference sequence). The CDR3 nucleotides read TGTGCCAGTACTATGACAGGGAGCTCCTACGAGCAGTACTTC. The encoded protein is CASTMTGSSYEQYF.

The sample holds one count of this clone. The chain recombines TRBV7-8 with TRBJ1-1; TRBD1 is a possible D gene (5 bases). The ends were cut back, 5 bases at V and 4 bases at J, with 20 bases in the middle. CDR1 is SGHVS, CDR2 FQNEAQ, per germline. The CDR3 is made up of 16 amino acids. The CDR3 nucleotides read TGTGCCAGCAGCAGAGAAATGGTCAGGGTTCCCACTGAAGCTTTCTTT. Residues: CASSREMVRVPTEAFF.

The rearrangement joins TRBV6-5 to TRBJ1-5; D is perhaps TRBD1 (6 bases). Germline CDR1 MNHEY, CDR2 SVGAGI. V was clipped by 6 bases and J by 0 bases, with 12 bases between them. The CDR3 covers 15 residues. CDR3 amino acids: CASRRTVDSNQPQHF. The CDR3, as DNA: TGTGCCAGCAGAAGGACAGTTGATAGCAATCAGCCCCAGCATTTT.